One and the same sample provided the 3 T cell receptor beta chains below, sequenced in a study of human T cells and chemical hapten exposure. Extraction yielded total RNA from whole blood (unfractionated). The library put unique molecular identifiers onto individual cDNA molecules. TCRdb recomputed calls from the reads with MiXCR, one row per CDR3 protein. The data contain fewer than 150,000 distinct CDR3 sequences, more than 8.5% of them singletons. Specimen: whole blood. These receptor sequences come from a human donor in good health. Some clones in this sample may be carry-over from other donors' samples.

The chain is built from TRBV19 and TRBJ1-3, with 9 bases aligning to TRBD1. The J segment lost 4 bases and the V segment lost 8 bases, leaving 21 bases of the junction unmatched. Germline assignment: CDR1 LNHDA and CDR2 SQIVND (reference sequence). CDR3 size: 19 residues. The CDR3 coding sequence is TGTGCCAGTCGGCCTTTGGGAACAGGGGGCGCCGATTCCGGAAACACCATATATTTT. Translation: CASRPLGTGGADSGNTIYF.

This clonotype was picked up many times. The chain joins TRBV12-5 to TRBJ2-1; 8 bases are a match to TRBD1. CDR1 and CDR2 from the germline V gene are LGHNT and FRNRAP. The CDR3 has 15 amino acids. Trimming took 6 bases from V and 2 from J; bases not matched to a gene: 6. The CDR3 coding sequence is TGTGCTAGTGGCCTAATACAGGGGGCCTACAATGAGCAGTTCTTC. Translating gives CASGLIQGAYNEQFF.

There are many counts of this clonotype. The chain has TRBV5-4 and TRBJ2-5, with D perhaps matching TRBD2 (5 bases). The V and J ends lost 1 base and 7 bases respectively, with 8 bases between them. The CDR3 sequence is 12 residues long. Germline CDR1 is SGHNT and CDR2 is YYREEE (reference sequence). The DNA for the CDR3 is TGTGCCAGCAGCTTGCGTGAGGGGACCCAGTACTTC. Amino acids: CASSLREGTQYF. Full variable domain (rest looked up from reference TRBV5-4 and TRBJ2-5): ETGVTQSPTHLIKTRGQQVTLRCSSQSGHNTVSWYQQALGQGPQFIFQYYREEENGRGNFPPRFSGLQFPNYSSELNVNALELDDSALYLCASSLREGTQYFGPGTRLLVL.